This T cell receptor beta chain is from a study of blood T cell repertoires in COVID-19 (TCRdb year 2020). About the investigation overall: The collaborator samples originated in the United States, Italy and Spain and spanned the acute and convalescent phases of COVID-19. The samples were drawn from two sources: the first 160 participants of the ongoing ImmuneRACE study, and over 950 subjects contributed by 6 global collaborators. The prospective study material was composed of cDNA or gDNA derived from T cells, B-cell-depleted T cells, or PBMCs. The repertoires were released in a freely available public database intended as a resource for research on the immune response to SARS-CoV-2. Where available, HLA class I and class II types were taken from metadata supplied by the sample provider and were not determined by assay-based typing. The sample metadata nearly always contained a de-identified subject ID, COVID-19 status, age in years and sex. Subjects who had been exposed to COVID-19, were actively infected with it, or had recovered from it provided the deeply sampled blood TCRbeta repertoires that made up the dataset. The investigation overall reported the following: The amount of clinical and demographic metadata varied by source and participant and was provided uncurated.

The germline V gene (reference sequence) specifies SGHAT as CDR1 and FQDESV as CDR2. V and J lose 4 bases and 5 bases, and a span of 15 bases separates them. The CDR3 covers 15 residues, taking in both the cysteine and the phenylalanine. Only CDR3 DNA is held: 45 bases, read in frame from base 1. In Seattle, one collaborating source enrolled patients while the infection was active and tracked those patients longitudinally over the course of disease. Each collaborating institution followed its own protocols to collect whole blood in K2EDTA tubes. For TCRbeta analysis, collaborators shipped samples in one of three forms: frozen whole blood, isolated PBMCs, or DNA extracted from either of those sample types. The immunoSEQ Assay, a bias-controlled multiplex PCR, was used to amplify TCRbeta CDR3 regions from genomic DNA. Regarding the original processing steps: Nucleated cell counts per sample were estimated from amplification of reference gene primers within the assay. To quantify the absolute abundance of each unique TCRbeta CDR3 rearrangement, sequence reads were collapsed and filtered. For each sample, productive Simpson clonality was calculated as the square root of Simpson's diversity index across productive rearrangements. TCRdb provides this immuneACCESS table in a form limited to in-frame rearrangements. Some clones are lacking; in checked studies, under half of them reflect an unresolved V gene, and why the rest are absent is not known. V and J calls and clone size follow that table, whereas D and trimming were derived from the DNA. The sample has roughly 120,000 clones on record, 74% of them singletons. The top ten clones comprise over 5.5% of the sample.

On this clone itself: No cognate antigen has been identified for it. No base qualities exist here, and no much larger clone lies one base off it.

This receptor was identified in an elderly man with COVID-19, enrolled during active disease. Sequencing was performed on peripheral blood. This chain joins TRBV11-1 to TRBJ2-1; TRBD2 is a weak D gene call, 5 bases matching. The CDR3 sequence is CASSYRGRTHNEQFF. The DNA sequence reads TGTGCCAGCAGCTACCGTGGGAGAACCCACAATGAGCAGTTCTTC.